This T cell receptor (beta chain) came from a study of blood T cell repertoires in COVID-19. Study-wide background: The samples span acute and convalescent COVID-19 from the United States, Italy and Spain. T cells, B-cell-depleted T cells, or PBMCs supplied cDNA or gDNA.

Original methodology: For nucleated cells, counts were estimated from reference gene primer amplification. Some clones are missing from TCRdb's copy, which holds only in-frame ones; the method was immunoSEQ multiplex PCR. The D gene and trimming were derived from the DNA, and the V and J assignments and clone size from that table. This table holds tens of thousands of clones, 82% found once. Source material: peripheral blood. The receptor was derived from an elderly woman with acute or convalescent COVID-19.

The CDR3 loop reads CASSDTGGTDTQYF. The CDR3 nucleotides read TGTGCCAGCAGTGATACAGGTGGCACAGATACGCAGTATTTT. The V call is TRBV2, the J call TRBJ2-3; weak D call: TRBD1 (5 bases). Germline-derived CDR1 and CDR2 are SNHLY and FYNNEI. The CDR3 has 14 amino acids. The V and J ends lost 3 bases and 1 base respectively, with 8 bases between them.